Presented here are 22 T cell receptor beta chains from one specimen sequenced in a study of response to subunit inactivated influenza vaccine. TCRdb recomputed calls from the RT-PCR reads with MiXCR, one row per CDR3 protein. This sample yields about 500,000 distinct CDR3 sequences, of which 15% to 20% are seen a single time; about 3% belongs to the top ten. The source material was CD4+ T cells sorted from PBMCs, sampled around 25 months after vaccination. Receptor source: a man between 50 and 75 years old who received an inactivated influenza vaccine.

V usage is TRBV6-1 and J usage is TRBJ1-2; D not certain. Germline-derived CDR1 and CDR2 are MNHNS and SASEGT. Trimming shortened V by 6 bases and J by 0 bases, and 14 bases separated the two germline ends. The CDR3 spans 15 residues. The CDR3 loop reads CASRRGGEANYGYTF. The CDR3 DNA follows: TGTGCCAGCAGAAGAGGTGGCGAAGCTAACTATGGCTACACCTTC.

V gene TRBV6-1 combines with J gene TRBJ2-3; D might be TRBD1 or TRBD2, each matching 5 bases. V was trimmed by 9 bases and J by 4 bases, leaving 17 bases between them. The CDR3 runs to 14 residues. CDR1 is MNHNS, CDR2 SASEGT, per germline. The CDR3 nucleotides are TGTGCCAGAGAAAGGTCCCGGGGCCCAGATACGCAGTATTTT. Residues: CARERSRGPDTQYF.

V gene TRBV7-9 combines with J gene TRBJ2-1, with TRBD1 matching over 8 bases. The germline gives CDR1 SEHNR, CDR2 FQNEAQ (reference sequence). V gave up 3 bases and J gave up 4 bases; unmatched junction bases: 8. The CDR3 is made up of 16 amino acids. The CDR3 protein is CASSFGQGILYNEQFF. The CDR3 nucleotides are TGTGCCAGCAGCTTCGGACAGGGAATCCTTTACAATGAGCAGTTCTTC.

This clonotype occurred a few times. The genes are TRBV11-2 and TRBJ2-3; the D call may be TRBD1 or TRBD2 (5 bases each). V gave up 1 base and J gave up 0 bases, with 11 bases separating them. CDR3 length: 16 residues. Germline values: CDR1 SGHAT, CDR2 FQNNGV. CDR3 residues: CASSLAGTTSTDTQYF. CDR3 sequence (DNA): TGTGCCAGCAGCTTAGCGGGGACCACTAGCACAGATACGCAGTATTTT.

This clonotype has just a few counts. The rearrangement uses TRBV15 and TRBJ1-4, with D hard to call. The CDR3 contains 14 residues. The germline V gene has CDR1 LNHNV and CDR2 YYDKDF (reference sequence). V lost 0 bases, J lost 10 bases, and 12 bases lay in between. The CDR3 sequence is CATSRERSAGKLFF. The CDR3 region has the DNA TGTGCCACCAGCAGAGAGCGGTCGGCGGGAAAACTGTTTTTT.

In its sample, this clonotype was seen many times. The chain links TRBV18 to TRBJ1-2; TRBD1 might be the D (6 bases). The V gene's germline CDR1 is KGHSH and CDR2 LQKENI. The V and J ends lost 5 bases and 1 base respectively, with 14 bases between them. This CDR3 contains 15 residues. CDR3 region: CASSTTGLNNYGYTF. CDR3 DNA sequence: TGTGCCAGCTCAACCACAGGGCTCAATAACTATGGCTACACCTTC. Combining the CDR3 with reference TRBV18 and TRBJ1-2 gives the whole variable domain NAGVMQNPRHLVRRRGQEARLRCSPMKGHSHVYWYRQLPEEGLKFMVYLQKENIIDESGMPKERFSAEFPKEGPSILRIQQVVRGDSAAYFCASSTTGLNNYGYTFGSGTRLTVV.

This rearrangement joins TRBV20-1 to TRBJ1-1; 10 bases fit TRBD1. There are 16 residues in the CDR3. The germline gives CDR1 DFQATT, CDR2 SNEGSKA (reference sequence). With V trimmed by 5 bases and J by 0 bases, 9 bases remained unmatched. The CDR3: CSAFPWDRGMNTEAFF. The CDR3 DNA reads as TGCAGTGCTTTCCCCTGGGACAGGGGAATGAACACTGAAGCTTTCTTT.

The chain couples TRBV5-5 to TRBJ2-7, with 8 bases lining up with TRBD1. Losses at the gene ends were 4 bases for V and 10 bases for J; bases not matched to a gene: 16. Germline CDR1 reads SGHKS; CDR2 reads YYEKEE (reference sequence). CDR3 length equals 15 residues. DNA for the CDR3: TGTGCCAGCAGCGGGCAGACAGGGGCTATACGATATCAGTACTTC. It translates to CASSGQTGAIRYQYF.

The chain links TRBV7-2 to TRBJ2-2; no firm D call. Looked up from germline, CDR1 is SGHTA and CDR2 is FQGNSA. Trimming took off 0 bases at V and 0 bases at J, with 8 bases between the two ends. CDR3 size: 16 residues. The DNA for the CDR3 is TGTGCCAGCAGCTTAGCGAGGAGTCCGAACACCGGGGAGCTGTTTTTT. Its protein product is CASSLARSPNTGELFF.

Only a few counts were recorded for this clonotype. V and J are TRBV12-3 or TRBV12-4 and TRBJ2-2; 9 positions agree with TRBD2. With 5 bases clipped from V and 3 bases from J, the junction kept 1 base outside the gene matches. The CDR3 sequence is 14 residues long. CDR3: CASSSGGYTGELFF. The CDR3 DNA sequence: TGTGCCAGCAGTAGCGGGGGGTACACCGGGGAGCTGTTTTTT.

This clonotype was picked up a small number of times. The gene calls are TRBV20-1 and TRBJ2-5, with D possibly TRBD2 on 6 matching bases. The CDR3 loop spans 15 amino acids. The V end lost 1 base, the J end lost 5 bases, and 17 bases lay between the germline ends. Germline values: CDR1 DFQATT, CDR2 SNEGSKA (reference sequence). The CDR3 region has the DNA TGCAGTGCTAGAGGTCCGGGAGTACTTCGGGAGACCCAGTACTTC. It encodes CSARGPGVLRETQYF.

The J gene is TRBJ1-4, the V gene TRBV28; TRBD1 might be the D (6 bases). Trimming took off 4 bases at V and 0 bases at J, with 18 bases between the two ends. The CDR3 runs 18 residues. Germline lookup yields CDR1 MDHEN and CDR2 SYDVKM. CDR3 residues: CASSSLAGVGATNEKLFF. The CDR3 DNA sequence: TGTGCCAGCAGTTCTTTGGCAGGGGTAGGCGCAACTAATGAAAAACTGTTTTTT. Full variable domain (missing parts from reference TRBV28 and TRBJ1-4): DVKVTQSSRYLVKRTGEKVFLECVQDMDHENMFWYRQDPGLGLRLIYFSYDVKMKEKGDIPEGYSVSREKKERFSLILESASTNQTSMYLCASSSLAGVGATNEKLFFGSGTQLSVL.

The J gene is TRBJ2-2, the V gene TRBV25-1; 8 nucleotides agree with TRBD2. CDR1 MGHDK and CDR2 SYGVNS come from the germline V gene. This CDR3 has 16 residues. The V gene end was trimmed by 1 base and the J gene end by 5 bases; junction bases not matched to a gene: 6. The CDR3 reads CASSELGSGGTGELFF. The CDR3 DNA reads as TGTGCCAGCAGTGAATTAGGAAGCGGGGGAACCGGGGAGCTGTTTTTT.

This chain joins TRBV7-2 and TRBJ2-1, with TRBD1 matching over 7 bases. This CDR3 region has 16 residues. V shed 1 base and J 8 bases; nucleotides not matched to a gene: 11. The germline V gene has CDR1 SGHTA and CDR2 FQGNSA. The CDR3 protein is CASSLVGGQETYEQFF. Written as DNA, the CDR3 is TGTGCCAGCAGCTTAGTAGGCGGACAGGAAACCTATGAGCAGTTCTTC.

The chain is built from TRBV7-2 and TRBJ2-7; tentatively, D is TRBD1 (5 bases). With 2 bases removed from V and 9 bases from J, the gap between germline ends came to 20 bases. The CDR3 has 15 amino acids. CDR1 and CDR2 from the germline V gene are SGHTA and FQGNSA. In DNA form, the CDR3 reads TGTGCCAGCAGCTTACTGACAGCTCAGGGTCATGGGCAGTACTTC. Amino acid sequence: CASSLLTAQGHGQYF.

This clonotype was seen a handful of times. The chain employs TRBV20-1 and TRBJ1-5; D remains unclear. Trimming removed 6 bases from V and 1 base from J, with 10 bases in between. This CDR3 is 13 amino acids long. Germline assignment: CDR1 DFQATT and CDR2 SNEGSKA (reference sequence). CDR3 sequence reads: CSAATDSNQPQHF. The CDR3 region has the DNA TGCAGTGCCGCGACCGACAGCAATCAGCCCCAGCATTTT.

V gene TRBV12-3 or TRBV12-4 combines with J gene TRBJ1-2; perhaps TRBD1 as D (6 bases). CDR3 length: 12 amino acids. Trimming removed 1 base at V and 13 bases at J, with 13 bases between. DNA of the CDR3: TGTGCCAGCAGTTTAGGGGGGCCAGAATTCACCTTC. This encodes CASSLGGPEFTF.

The chain links TRBV14 to TRBJ2-1; 9 positions match TRBD1. The trim removed 3 bases at V and 8 bases at J, leaving 8 bases unmatched. Germline V gene data show CDR1 as SGHDN and CDR2 as FVKESK. The CDR3 spans 15 residues. The CDR3 DNA reads TGTGCCAGCAGCCAGGGACAGGGCCCTTTATATGAGCAGTTCTTC. This encodes CASSQGQGPLYEQFF.

There are a few counts of this clonotype. The chain couples TRBV5-1 to TRBJ2-1; no clear D gene. The CDR3 has 14 amino acids. Germline V gene sequence: CDR1 SGHRS, CDR2 YFSETQ. The ends were cut back, 4 bases at V and 2 bases at J, with 10 bases in the middle. In DNA form, the CDR3 reads TGCGCCAGCAGCCTGGACCCGACCTACAATGAGCAGTTCTTC. Translating it yields CASSLDPTYNEQFF.

The chain employs TRBV30 and TRBJ2-1; tentative D call: TRBD1 (5 bases). V was trimmed by 2 bases and J by 0 bases, leaving 11 bases between them. The germline gives CDR1 GTSNPN, CDR2 SVGIG (reference sequence). CDR3 size: 15 residues. CDR3 coding DNA: TGTGCCTGGAGTTTCGGGCAGGGCTCCTACAATGAGCAGTTCTTC. Its translation: CAWSFGQGSYNEQFF.

The chain is built from TRBV28 and TRBJ1-4, with no clear D. V lost 3 bases and J lost 7, with 6 bases in between. The CDR3 sequence is 12 residues long. Germline-derived CDR1 and CDR2 are MDHEN and SYDVKM. The CDR3 DNA sequence: TGTGCCAGCAGTTTTCAGGCTGAAAAACTGTTTTTT. This sequence encodes CASSFQAEKLFF.

V is TRBV18 and J is TRBJ2-7, with D possibly TRBD1 on 5 matching bases. CDR3 length: 16 amino acids. CDR1 KGHSH and CDR2 LQKENI come from the germline V gene. V was trimmed by 1 base and J by 1 base, leaving 14 bases between them. Written as DNA, the CDR3 is TGTGCCAGCTCACCACAGATCAGGGTACAATCCTACGAGCAGTACTTC. Its protein is CASSPQIRVQSYEQYF.